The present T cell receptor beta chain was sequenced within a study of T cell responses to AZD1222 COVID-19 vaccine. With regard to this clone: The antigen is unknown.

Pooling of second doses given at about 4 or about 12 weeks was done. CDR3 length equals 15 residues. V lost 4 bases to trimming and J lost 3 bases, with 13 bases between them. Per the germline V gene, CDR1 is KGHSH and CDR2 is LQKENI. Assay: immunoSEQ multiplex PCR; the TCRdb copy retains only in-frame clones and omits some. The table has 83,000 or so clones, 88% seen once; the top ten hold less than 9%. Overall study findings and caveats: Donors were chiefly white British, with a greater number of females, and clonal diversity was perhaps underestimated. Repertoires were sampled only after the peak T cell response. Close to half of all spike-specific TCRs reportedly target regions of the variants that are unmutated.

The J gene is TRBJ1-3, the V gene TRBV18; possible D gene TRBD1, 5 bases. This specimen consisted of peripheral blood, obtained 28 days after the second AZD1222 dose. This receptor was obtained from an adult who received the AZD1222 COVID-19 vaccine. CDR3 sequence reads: CASSRSGTDGNTIYF. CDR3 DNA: TGTGCCAGCTCACGAAGCGGGACGGATGGAAACACCATATATTTT.